The 9 T cell receptor beta chains presented below share a single source sample, sequenced in a study of cytomegalovirus exposure and HLA in healthy donors. A multiplex PCR was run with 60 Vbeta primers and 13 Jbeta primers. TCRdb's table, derived via immunoSEQ multiplex PCR, lists solely in-frame clones and lacks some. The table lists 50,000 to 65,000 clones, over 70% of them singletons. The source material was PBMCs. Receptors were obtained from a man in his late teens or twenties in good health and CMV-seronegative.

The genes are TRBV9 and TRBJ1-1; possible D gene TRBD1, 6 bases. The germline V gene has CDR1 SGDLS and CDR2 YYNGEE. This CDR3 comprises 15 residues. The germline V and J ends were trimmed by 4 bases and 6 bases, with 19 bases remaining between them. Written as DNA, the CDR3 is TGTGCCAGCAGCCCTGGTTCTGGGGGCTGGCCTGAAGCTTTCTTT. Its translation is CASSPGSGGWPEAFF.

This rearrangement joins TRBV7-2 to TRBJ2-7, with TRBD2 identical over 9 bases. CDR3 length: 15 amino acids. Germline V gives CDR1 SGHTA, CDR2 FQGNSA. The V and J ends lost 5 bases and 5 bases, in that order; junction bases with no gene match: 10. CDR3 loop: CASSPGGAGGNEQYF. Written as DNA, the CDR3 is TGTGCCAGCAGCCCGGGAGGCGCGGGAGGGAACGAGCAGTACTTC. Full variable domain (missing parts from reference TRBV7-2 and TRBJ2-7): GAGVSQSPSNKVTEKGKDVELRCDPISGHTALYWYRQSLGQGLEFLIYFQGNSAPDKSGLPSDRFSAERTGGSVSTLTIQRTQQEDSAVYLCASSPGGAGGNEQYFGPGTRLTVT.

The chain is built from TRBV28 and TRBJ2-7; D call uncertain. The V gene lost 1 base and the J gene lost 3 bases, with 4 bases spanning the gap. Germline CDR1 and CDR2: MDHEN and SYDVKM. The CDR3 runs 12 residues. CDR3 sequence (DNA): TGTGCCAGCAGTTTATACGGCTACGAGCAGTACTTC. Its translation: CASSLYGYEQYF.

The chain employs TRBV5-4 and TRBJ2-2; 10 bases line up with TRBD2. V was clipped by 4 bases and J by 4 bases; unmatched bases: 10. This CDR3 is built from 17 residues. Germline values: CDR1 SGHNT, CDR2 YYREEE (reference sequence). The CDR3 protein is CASSPLAGGYLTGELFF. The CDR3 DNA reads as TGTGCCAGCAGCCCGTTAGCGGGAGGCTACCTCACCGGGGAGCTGTTTTTT. The full variable domain, with the rest looked up from reference TRBV5-4 and TRBJ2-2, is ETGVTQSPTHLIKTRGQQVTLRCSSQSGHNTVSWYQQALGQGPQFIFQYYREEENGRGNFPPRFSGLQFPNYSSELNVNALELDDSALYLCASSPLAGGYLTGELFFGEGSRLTVL.

The J gene is TRBJ1-2, the V gene TRBV7-9; 11 bases align to TRBD1. CDR1 and CDR2 from the germline V gene are SEHNR and FQNEAQ (reference sequence). J gave up 6 bases and V 5 bases, and 5 bases lay outside the gene matches. CDR3 length: 14 residues. The CDR3 coding sequence is TGTGCCAGCAGCCCCAGGACAGGGGGCGATGGCTACACCTTC. Amino acids: CASSPRTGGDGYTF.

V is TRBV4-3 and J is TRBJ2-7, with 9 nucleotides matching TRBD2. This CDR3 comprises 15 residues. V was clipped by 1 base and J by 6 bases; unmatched bases: 7. Germline loops: CDR1 LGHNA, CDR2 YSLEER. The CDR3 coding sequence is TGCGCCAGCAGCCAAGTGGGTAGCGGGAGCGCCGAGCAGTACTTC. It specifies CASSQVGSGSAEQYF.

In DNA, the CDR3 is TGTGCCAGCAGTTACTCGCCGGGGGGCTACAATGAGCAGTTCTTC. This sequence encodes CASSYSPGGYNEQFF. This chain joins TRBV6-5 and TRBJ2-1; 7 bases align to TRBD2. The V gene's germline CDR1 is MNHEY and CDR2 SVGAGI. The V segment lost 0 bases and the J segment 3 bases; nucleotides outside the gene matches: 2. CDR3 size: 15 residues.

This clone has more than one count but fewer than ten. V gene TRBV5-1 combines with J gene TRBJ2-1; 11 nucleotides match TRBD2. Germline V gives CDR1 SGHRS, CDR2 YFSETQ. J gave up 5 bases and V 2 bases, and 6 bases lay outside the gene matches. CDR3 length equals 16 residues. The CDR3 nucleotides are TGCGCCAGCAGCTTCTCCGGGACTAGCGGACACAATGAGCAGTTCTTC. It encodes CASSFSGTSGHNEQFF.

The chain employs TRBV9 and TRBJ2-5, with TRBD2 identical over 11 bases. Germline V CDR1 and CDR2: SGDLS, YYNGEE. This CDR3 spans 15 amino acids. V was clipped by 4 bases and J by 5 bases; unmatched bases: 7. In DNA, the CDR3 is TGTGCCAGCAGCTCCCGACTAGCGGGACGGGAGACCCAGTACTTC. This translates into CASSSRLAGRETQYF.